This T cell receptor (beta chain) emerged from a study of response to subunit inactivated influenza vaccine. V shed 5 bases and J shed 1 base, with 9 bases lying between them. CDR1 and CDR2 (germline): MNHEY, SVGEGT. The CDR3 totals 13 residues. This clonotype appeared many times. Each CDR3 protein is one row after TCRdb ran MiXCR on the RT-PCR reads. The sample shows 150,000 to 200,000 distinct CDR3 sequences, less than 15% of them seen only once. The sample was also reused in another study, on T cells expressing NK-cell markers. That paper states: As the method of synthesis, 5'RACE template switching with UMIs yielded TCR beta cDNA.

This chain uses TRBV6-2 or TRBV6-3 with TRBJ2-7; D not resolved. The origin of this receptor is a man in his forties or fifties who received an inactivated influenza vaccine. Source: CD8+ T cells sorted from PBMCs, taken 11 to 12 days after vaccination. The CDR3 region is CASSNEVSYEQYF. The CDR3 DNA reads TGTGCCAGCAGTAACGAGGTATCCTACGAGCAGTACTTC.